The source of this T cell receptor (beta chain) is a study of T cell responses to AZD1222 COVID-19 vaccine. Study observations and caveats: Females made up more of the donors, who were largely white British, and clonal diversity may have come out too low. Vaccine-associated CD4 TCRs spanned spike, dominant at 160-218 and 743-854. Following two doses of AZD1222, Spike-specific TCR breadth and depth rose. At baseline, seropositivity was found in only a handful of AZD1222 recipients.

This table comes from immunoSEQ multiplex PCR, and its TCRdb copy is limited to in-frame clones, with some not included. The sample yields 80,000 or so clones, over 90% seen once. With regard to this clone: No antigen is known for it.

The CDR3 is 16 amino acids. Germline CDR1 reads KGHDR; CDR2 reads SFDVKD. Trimming took 2 bases from V and 4 from J; bases not matched to a gene: 3. The receptor's source is an adult in good health. The rearrangement links TRBV24-1 to TRBJ1-3, with TRBD1 identical over 11 bases. Specimen: peripheral blood, collected on day 0 of AZD1222 vaccination. The CDR3 region is CATSDSGQGAGNTIYF. CDR3 coding DNA: TGTGCCACCAGTGATTCCGGACAGGGGGCGGGAAACACCATATATTTT.